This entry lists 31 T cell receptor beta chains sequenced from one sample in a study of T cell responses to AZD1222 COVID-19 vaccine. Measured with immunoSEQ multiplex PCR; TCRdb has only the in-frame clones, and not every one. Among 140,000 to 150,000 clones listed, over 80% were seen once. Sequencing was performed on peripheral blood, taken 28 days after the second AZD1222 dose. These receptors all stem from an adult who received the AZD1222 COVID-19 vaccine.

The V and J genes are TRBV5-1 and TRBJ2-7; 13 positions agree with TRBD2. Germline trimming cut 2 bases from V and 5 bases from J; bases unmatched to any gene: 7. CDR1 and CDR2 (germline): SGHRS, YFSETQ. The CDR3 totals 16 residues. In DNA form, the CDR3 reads TGCGCCAGCAGCTTCAGACTAGCGGGAGGCTACGACGAGCAGTACTTC. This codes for CASSFRLAGGYDEQYF. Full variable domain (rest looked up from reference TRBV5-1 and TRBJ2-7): KAGVTQTPRYLIKTRGQQVTLSCSPISGHRSVSWYQQTPGQGLQFLFEYFSETQRNKGNFPGRFSGRQFSNSRSEMNVSTLELGDSALYLCASSFRLAGGYDEQYFGPGTRLTVT.

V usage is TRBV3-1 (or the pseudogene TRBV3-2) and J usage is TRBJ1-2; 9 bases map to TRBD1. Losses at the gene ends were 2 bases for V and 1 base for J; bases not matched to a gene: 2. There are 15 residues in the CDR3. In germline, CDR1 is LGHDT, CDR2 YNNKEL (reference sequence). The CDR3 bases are TGTGCCAGCAGCCAAACGGACAGGGGTAACTATGGCTACACCTTC. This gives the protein CASSQTDRGNYGYTF.

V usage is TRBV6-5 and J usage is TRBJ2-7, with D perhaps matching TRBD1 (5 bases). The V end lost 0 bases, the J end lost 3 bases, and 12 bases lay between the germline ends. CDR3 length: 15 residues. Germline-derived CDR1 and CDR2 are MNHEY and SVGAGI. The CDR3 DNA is TGTGCCAGCAGTTACTCCGAAGGGGAATACTACGAGCAGTACTTC. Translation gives CASSYSEGEYYEQYF.

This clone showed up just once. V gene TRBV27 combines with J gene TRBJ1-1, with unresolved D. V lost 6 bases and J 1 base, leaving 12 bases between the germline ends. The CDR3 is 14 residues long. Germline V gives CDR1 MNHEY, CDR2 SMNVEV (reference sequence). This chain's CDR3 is CASRNAGENTEAFF. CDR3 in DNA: TGTGCCAGCAGGAACGCGGGTGAGAACACTGAAGCTTTCTTT.

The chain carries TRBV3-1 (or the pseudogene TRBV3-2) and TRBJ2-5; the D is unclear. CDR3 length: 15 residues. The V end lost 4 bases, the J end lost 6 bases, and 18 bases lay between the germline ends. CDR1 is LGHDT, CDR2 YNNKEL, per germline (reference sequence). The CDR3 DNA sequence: TGTGCCAGCAGCCCCTCGGTGGGAATGCTACAGACCCAGTACTTC. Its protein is CASSPSVGMLQTQYF.

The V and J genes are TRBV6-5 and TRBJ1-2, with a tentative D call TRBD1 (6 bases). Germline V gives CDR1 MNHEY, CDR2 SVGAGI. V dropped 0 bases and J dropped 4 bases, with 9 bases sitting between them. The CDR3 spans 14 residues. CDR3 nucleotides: TGTGCCAGCAGTTACTCGAGGACAGCCTATGGCTACACCTTC. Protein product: CASSYSRTAYGYTF.

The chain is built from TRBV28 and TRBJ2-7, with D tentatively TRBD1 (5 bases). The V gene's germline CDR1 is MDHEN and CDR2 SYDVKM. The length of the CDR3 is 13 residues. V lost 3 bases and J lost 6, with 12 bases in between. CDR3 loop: CASSFGHPSEQYF. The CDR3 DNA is TGTGCCAGCAGTTTTGGACACCCGAGCGAGCAGTACTTC.

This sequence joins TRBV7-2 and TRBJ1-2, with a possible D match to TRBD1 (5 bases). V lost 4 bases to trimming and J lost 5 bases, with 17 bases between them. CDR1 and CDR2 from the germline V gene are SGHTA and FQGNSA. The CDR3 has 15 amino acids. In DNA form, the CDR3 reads TGTGCCAGCAGCTCTGGCCTCGGGGACTTGTATGGCTACACCTTC. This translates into CASSSGLGDLYGYTF.

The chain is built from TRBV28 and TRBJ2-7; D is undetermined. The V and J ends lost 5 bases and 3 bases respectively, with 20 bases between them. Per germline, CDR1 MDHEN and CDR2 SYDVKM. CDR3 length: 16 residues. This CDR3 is CASSIDSGAEDYEQYF. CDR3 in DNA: TGTGCCAGCAGTATCGACTCAGGTGCCGAGGACTACGAGCAGTACTTC.

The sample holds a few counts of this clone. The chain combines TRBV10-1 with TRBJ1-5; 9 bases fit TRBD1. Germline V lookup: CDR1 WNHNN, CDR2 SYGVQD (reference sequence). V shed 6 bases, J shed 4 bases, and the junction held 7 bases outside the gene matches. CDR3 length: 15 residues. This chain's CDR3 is CASRDRGAGNQPQHF. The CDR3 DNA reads TGCGCCAGCAGGGACAGGGGCGCGGGTAATCAGCCCCAGCATTTT.

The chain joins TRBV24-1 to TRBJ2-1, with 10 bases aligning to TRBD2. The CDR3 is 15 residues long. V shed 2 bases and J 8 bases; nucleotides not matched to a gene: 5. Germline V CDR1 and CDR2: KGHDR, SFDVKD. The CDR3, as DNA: TGTGCCACCAGTGATTCTCCGCTAGCGGGAGATGAGCAGTTCTTC. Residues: CATSDSPLAGDEQFF.

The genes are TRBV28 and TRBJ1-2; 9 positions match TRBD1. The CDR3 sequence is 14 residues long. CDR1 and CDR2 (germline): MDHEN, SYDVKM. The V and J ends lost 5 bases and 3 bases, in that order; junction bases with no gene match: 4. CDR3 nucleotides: TGTGCCAGCAGTACAGGGGGCGCTGACTATGGCTACACCTTC. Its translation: CASSTGGADYGYTF.

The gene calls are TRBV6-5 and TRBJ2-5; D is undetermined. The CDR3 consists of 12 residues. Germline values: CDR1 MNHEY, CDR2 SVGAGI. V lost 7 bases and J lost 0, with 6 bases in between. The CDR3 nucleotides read TGTGCCAGCATCGGGTACCAAGAGACCCAGTACTTC. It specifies CASIGYQETQYF.

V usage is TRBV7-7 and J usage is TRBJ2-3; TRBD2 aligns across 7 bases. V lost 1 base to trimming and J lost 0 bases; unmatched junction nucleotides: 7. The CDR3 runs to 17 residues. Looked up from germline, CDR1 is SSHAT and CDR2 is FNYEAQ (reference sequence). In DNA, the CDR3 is TGTGCCAGCAGCTTAGGTCTCCGTAGCGGGAGCACAGATACGCAGTATTTT. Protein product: CASSLGLRSGSTDTQYF.

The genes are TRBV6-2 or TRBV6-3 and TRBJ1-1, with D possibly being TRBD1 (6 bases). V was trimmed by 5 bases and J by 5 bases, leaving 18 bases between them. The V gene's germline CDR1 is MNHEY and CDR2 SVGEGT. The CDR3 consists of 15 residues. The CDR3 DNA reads TGTGCCAGCAGTACTCACGCAGGGGCCGGGACTGAAGCTTTCTTT. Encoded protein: CASSTHAGAGTEAFF.

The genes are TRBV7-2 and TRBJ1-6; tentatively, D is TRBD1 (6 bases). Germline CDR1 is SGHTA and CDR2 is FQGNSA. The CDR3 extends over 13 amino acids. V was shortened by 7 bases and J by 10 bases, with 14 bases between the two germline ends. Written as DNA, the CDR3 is TGTGCCAGCACGCCGGGGGCTGGATCACCCCTCCACTTT. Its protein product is CASTPGAGSPLHF.

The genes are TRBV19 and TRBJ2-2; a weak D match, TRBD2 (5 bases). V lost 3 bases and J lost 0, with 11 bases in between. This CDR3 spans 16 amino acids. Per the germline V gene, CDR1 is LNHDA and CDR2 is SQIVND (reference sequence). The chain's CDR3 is CASSIWSGTNTGELFF. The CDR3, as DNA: TGTGCCAGTAGTATCTGGTCGGGAACGAACACCGGGGAGCTGTTTTTT.

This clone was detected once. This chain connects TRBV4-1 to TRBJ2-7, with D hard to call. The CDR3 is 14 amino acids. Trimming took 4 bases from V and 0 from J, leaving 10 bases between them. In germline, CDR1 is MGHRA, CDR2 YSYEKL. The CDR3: CASSPRQSSYEQYF. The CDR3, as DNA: TGCGCCAGCAGCCCGCGACAAAGCTCCTACGAGCAGTACTTC.

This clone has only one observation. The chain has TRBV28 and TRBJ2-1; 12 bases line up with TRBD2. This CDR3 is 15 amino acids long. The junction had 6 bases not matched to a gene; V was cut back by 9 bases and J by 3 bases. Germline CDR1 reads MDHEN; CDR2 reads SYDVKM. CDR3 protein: CASQKTSGGYNEQFF. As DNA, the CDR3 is TGTGCCAGTCAAAAGACTAGCGGGGGCTACAATGAGCAGTTCTTC. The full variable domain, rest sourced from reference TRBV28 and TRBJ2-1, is DVKVTQSSRYLVKRTGEKVFLECVQDMDHENMFWYRQDPGLGLRLIYFSYDVKMKEKGDIPEGYSVSREKKERFSLILESASTNQTSMYLCASQKTSGGYNEQFFGPGTRLTVL.

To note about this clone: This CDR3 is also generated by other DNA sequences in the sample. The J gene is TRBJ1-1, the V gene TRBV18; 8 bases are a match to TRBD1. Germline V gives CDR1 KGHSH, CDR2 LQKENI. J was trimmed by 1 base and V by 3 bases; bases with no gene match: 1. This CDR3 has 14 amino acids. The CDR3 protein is CASSPGQGNTEAFF. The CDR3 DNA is TGTGCCAGCTCACCCGGACAGGGGAACACTGAAGCTTTCTTT.

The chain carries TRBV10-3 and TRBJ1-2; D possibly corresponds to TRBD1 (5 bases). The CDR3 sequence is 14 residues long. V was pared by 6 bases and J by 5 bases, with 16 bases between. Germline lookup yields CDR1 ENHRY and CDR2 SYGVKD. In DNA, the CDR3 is TGTGCCATCAGCGCCTCCGGGACGGATTATGGCTACACCTTC. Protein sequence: CAISASGTDYGYTF.

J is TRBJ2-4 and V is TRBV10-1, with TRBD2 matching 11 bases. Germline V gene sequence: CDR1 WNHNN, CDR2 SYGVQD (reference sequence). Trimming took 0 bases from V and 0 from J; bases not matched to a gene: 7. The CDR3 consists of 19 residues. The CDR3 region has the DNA TGCGCCAGCAGTGAGTCGTATAGCGGGAGGGCTTTAGCCAAAAACATTCAGTACTTC. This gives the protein CASSESYSGRALAKNIQYF.

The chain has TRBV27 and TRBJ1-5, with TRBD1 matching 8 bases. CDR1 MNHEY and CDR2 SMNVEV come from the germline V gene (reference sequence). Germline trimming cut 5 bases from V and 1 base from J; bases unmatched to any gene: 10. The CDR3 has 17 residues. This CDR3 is CASSTGTGLSSNQPQHF. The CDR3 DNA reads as TGTGCCAGCAGTACCGGGACAGGCCTCTCGAGCAATCAGCCCCAGCATTTT.

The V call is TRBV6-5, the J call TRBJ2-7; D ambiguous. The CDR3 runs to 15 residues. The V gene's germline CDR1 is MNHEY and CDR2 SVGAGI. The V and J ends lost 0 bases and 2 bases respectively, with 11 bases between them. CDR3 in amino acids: CASSYSRIQTYEQYF. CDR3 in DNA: TGTGCCAGCAGTTACTCGAGGATACAGACCTACGAGCAGTACTTC.

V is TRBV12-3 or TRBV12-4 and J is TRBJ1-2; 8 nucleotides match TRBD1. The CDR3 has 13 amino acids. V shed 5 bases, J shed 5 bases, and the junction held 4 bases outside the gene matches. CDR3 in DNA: TGTGCCAGCAGTCTTACAGGGGGTTATGGCTACACCTTC. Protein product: CASSLTGGYGYTF.

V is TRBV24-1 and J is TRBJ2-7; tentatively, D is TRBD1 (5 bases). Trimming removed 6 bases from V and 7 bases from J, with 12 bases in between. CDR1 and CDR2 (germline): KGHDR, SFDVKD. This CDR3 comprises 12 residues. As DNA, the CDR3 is TGTGCCACCAGTAGCAGGGTCGGGGAGCAGTACTTC. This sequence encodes CATSSRVGEQYF.

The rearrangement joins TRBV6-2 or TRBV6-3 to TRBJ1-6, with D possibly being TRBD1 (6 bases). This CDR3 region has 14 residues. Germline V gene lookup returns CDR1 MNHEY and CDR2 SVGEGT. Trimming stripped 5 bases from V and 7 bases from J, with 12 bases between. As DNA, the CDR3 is TGTGCCAGCAGTAAGGACAGCTCCAATTCACCCCTCCACTTT. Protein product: CASSKDSSNSPLHF.

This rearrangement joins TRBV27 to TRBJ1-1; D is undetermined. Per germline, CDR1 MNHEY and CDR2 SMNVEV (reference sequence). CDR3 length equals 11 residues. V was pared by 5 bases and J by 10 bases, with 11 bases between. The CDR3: CASSIGLRAFF. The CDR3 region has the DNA TGTGCCAGCAGTATTGGGCTGCGAGCTTTCTTT.

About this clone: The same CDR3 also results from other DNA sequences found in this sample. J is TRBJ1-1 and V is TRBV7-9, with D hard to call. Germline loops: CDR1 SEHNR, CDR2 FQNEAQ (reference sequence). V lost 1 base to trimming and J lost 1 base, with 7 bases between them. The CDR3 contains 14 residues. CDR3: CASSLEAGNTEAFF. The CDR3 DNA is TGTGCCAGCAGCTTAGAAGCAGGGAACACTGAAGCTTTCTTT.

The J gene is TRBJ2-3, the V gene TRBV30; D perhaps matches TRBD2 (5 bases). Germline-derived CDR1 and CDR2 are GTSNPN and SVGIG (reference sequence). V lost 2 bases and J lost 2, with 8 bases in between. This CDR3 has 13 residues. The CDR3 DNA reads TGTGCCTGGAGTTCGGGGTCCACAGATACGCAGTATTTT. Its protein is CAWSSGSTDTQYF.

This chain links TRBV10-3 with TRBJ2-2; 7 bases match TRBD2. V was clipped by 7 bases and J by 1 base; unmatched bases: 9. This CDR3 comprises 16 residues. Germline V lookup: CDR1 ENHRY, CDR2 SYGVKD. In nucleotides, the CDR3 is TGTGCCATCACCAGAACTAGCGCGCAGAACACCGGGGAGCTGTTTTTT. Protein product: CAITRTSAQNTGELFF.